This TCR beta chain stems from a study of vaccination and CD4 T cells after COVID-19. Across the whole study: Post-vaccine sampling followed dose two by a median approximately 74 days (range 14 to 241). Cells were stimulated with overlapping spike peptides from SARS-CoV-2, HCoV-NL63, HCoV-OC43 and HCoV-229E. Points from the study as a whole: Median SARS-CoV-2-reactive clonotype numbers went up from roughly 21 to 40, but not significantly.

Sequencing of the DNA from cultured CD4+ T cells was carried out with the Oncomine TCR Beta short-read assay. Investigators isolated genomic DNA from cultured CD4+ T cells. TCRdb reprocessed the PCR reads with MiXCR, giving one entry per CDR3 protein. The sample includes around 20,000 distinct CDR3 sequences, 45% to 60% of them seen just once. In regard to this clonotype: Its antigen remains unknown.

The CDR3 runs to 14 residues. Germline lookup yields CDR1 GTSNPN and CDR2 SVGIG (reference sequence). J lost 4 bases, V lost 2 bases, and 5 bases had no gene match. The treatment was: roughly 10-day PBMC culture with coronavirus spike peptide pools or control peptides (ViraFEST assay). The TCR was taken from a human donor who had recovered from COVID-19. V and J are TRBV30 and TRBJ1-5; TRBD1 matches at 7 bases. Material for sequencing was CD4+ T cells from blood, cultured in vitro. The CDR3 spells CAWSFRGRNQPQHF. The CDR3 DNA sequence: TGTGCCTGGAGTTTTAGGGGGCGGAATCAGCCCCAGCATTTT.